One T cell receptor (beta chain) is described in this entry. This clonotype is categorized as medium-sized (0.01 to 0.1%). Its antigen specificity is not known. No much larger clone is present one base from it, and per-base qualities are unavailable. TCR beta rearrangements were amplified from genomic DNA extracted from peripheral blood rather than from sorted cells or RNA. Multiplex touch-down PCR with a mixed TRB-A/B primer pool was used to amplify rearranged TRB sequences covering the V, D and J segments. Illumina adapters and sample indices were attached to the amplicons in two consecutive PCR reactions using Phusion HS II polymerase. The amplicons were purified from gel with the NucleoSpin Gel and PCR Clean-up kit and then assessed with Qubit and an Agilent 2100 Bioanalyzer. Sequencing of libraries was carried out on an Illumina MiSeq in 600-cycle, single-indexed, paired-end runs. The original methods were these. MiXCR versions 2.12 and 3.0.5 were used to process TRB sequences. Each unique CDR3 nucleotide sequence was treated as one clone, and only productive sequences with two or more reads were kept. Repertoire metrics included Shannon diversity, evenness, clonality (one minus evenness), and alpha-parameterized diversity profiles from alpha 0 to 5. The IGoR algorithm was used to calculate generation probabilities of clones in the paired pre- and post-chemotherapy samples. TCRdb redid the processing of the public reads, applying fastp at Q25 and MiXCR, and retained in-frame beta chains. Entries that share a CDR3 protein sequence are merged under the most common genes and DNA. TCRdb assigned the V and J calls; the authors' analysis was not used. The sample records thousands of distinct CDR3 sequences, 25% to 35% of which are singletons. The ten biggest clones cover roughly 8.6% of the sample.

These data are taken from a study of T cell repertoires in aging, cancer and after chemotherapy (dated by TCRdb to the late 2010s). About the study as a whole: The donors fell into six age groups ranging from 30 or younger to 70 or older, and each group had at least three individuals. To look at immunoaging and at how T cells reconstitute after chemotherapy, the study profiled TCR beta repertoires in peripheral blood from both healthy donors and cancer patients. In the hematological group, the paired samples taken before and after chemotherapy came from chronic lymphocytic leukemia patients given fludarabine- or bendamustine-based regimens. The full dataset contained several million TCR reads. A cohort of roughly 220 cancer patients (approximately 92 with hematological and around 120 with solid cancers) was assembled, and 95 to 100 healthy donors were included as a reference group.

Broad study findings and their caveats: According to the authors, the repertoire data do not allow conclusions to be drawn about immunological memory after chemotherapy. Lymphoid organ infiltration was present in hematological cancer patients, and this infiltration may itself impair thymic emigration or peripheral T cell expansion. In both cancer cohorts, median generation probability rose over the chemotherapy interval, which suggests that the repertoire was reconstituted through rebound thymic output. Compared with age-matched healthy donors, untreated patients with hematological or solid cancers had significantly lower TCR diversity and higher clonality in blood. In healthy donors, the decline in TCR diversity with age was mainly explained by loss of richness, whereas in cancer patients loss of evenness was also found to contribute.

The source material was blood. The sequence was collected from a human donor with a blood cancer.

The CDR3 loop reads CASSIVATTNYGYTF. At the DNA level, the sequence is TGTGCCAGTAGTATAGTAGCGACTACTAACTATGGCTACACCTTC. The chain is assembled from TRBV19 and TRBJ1-2; the D gene remains uncertain. The germline V gene (reference sequence) supplies CDR1 LNHDA and CDR2 SQIVND. Spanning cysteine to phenylalanine, the CDR3 consists of 15 amino acids. Of all the DNA, just the CDR3 is kept, 45 bases in frame from base 1. A distance of 9 bases separates the germline ends of V and J, which lose 1 base and 0 bases respectively.